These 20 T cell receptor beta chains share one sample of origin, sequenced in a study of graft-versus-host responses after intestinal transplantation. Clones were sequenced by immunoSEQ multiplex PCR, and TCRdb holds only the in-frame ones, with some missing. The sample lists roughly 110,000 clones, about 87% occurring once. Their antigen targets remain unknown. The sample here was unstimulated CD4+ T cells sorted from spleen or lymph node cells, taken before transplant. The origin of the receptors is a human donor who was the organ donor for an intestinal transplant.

CDR3 sequence (DNA): TGTGCCAGCAGCCCTGTGAGCGGGGGAAACGAGCAGTACTTC. Translated: CASSPVSGGNEQYF. The chain carries TRBV6-1 and TRBJ2-7; 8 bases map to TRBD2. The CDR3 is made up of 14 amino acids. V lost 6 bases, J lost 5 bases, and 9 bases stayed unmatched. Per the germline V gene, CDR1 is MNHNS and CDR2 is SASEGT.

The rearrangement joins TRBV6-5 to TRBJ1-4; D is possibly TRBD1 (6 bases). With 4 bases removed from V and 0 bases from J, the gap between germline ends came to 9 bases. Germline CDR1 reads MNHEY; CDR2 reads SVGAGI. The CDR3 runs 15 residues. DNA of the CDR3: TGTGCCAGCAGTTCCAGGGGAACAACTAATGAAAAACTGTTTTTT. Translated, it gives CASSSRGTTNEKLFF.

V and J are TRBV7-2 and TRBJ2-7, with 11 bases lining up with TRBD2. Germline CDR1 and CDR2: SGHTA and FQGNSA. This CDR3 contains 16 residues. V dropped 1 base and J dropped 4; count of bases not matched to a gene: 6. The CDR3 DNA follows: TGTGCCAGCAGCTTAGTGTCTAGCGGGGGGAAATACGAGCAGTACTTC. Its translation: CASSLVSSGGKYEQYF.

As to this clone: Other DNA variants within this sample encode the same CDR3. CDR3 DNA sequence: TGTGCCAGCAGTAAACAGGGGTCCACTGAAGCTTTCTTT. This codes for CASSKQGSTEAFF. The chain is built from TRBV6-1 and TRBJ1-1; 7 nucleotides line up with TRBD1. Unmatched junction bases numbered 4, after V lost 5 bases and J lost 4 bases. Germline lookup yields CDR1 MNHNS and CDR2 SASEGT. The CDR3 covers 13 residues.

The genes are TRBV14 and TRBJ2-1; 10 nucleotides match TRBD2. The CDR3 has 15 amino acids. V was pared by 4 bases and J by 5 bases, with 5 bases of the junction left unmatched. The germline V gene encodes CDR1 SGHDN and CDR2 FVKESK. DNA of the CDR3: TGTGCCAGCAGCCCTTTAAGCGGGAGGGACAATGAGCAGTTCTTC. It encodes CASSPLSGRDNEQFF.

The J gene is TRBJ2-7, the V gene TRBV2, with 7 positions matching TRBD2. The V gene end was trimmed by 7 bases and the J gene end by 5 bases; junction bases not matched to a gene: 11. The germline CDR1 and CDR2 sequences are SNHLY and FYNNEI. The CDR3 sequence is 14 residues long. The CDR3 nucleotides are TGTGCCAGCACCGACAGCGGGATAAGCAACGAGCAGTACTTC. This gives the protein CASTDSGISNEQYF.

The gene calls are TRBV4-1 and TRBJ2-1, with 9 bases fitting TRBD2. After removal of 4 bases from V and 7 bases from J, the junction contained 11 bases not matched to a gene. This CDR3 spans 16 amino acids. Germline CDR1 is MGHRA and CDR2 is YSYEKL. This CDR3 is CASSLEGTSKLNEQFF. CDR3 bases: TGCGCCAGCAGCCTGGAGGGGACTAGCAAGTTGAATGAGCAGTTCTTC.

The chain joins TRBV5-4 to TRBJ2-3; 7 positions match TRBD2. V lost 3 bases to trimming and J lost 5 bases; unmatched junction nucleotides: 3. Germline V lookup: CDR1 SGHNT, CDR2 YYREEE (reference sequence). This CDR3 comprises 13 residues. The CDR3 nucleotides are TGTGCCAGCAGCTACGCGGGAGAAGATACGCAGTATTTT. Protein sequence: CASSYAGEDTQYF.

DNA for the CDR3: TGTGCCAGCAGGCAGGGGGGTGTCACCGGGGAGCTGTTTTTT. Translation: CASRQGGVTGELFF. This rearrangement joins TRBV6-5 to TRBJ2-2; a possible D gene is TRBD1 (7 bases). CDR3 length: 14 residues. Germline V CDR1 and CDR2: MNHEY, SVGAGI. Trimming shortened V by 6 bases and J by 4 bases, and 12 bases separated the two germline ends.

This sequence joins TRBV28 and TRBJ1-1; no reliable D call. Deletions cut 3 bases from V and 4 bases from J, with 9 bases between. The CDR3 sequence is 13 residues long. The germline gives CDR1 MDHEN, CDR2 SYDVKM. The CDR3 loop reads CASSFKIFTEAFF. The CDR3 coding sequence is TGTGCCAGCAGTTTTAAGATTTTCACTGAAGCTTTCTTT.

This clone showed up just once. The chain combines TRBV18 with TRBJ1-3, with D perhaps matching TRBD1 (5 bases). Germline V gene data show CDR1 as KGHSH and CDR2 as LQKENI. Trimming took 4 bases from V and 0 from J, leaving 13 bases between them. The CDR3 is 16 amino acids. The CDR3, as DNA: TGTGCCAGCTCACAGAGCCCAGGGAGCTCTGGAAACACCATATATTTT. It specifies CASSQSPGSSGNTIYF.

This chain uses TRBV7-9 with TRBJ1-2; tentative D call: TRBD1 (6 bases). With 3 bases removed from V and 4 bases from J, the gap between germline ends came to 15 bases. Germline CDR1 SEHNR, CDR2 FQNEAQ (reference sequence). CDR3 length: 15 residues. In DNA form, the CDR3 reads TGTGCCAGCAGCTTCGGGAACAGGGTTACCTATGGCTACACCTTC. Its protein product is CASSFGNRVTYGYTF. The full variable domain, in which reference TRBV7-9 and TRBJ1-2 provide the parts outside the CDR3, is DTGVSQNPRHKITKRGQNVTFRCDPISEHNRLYWYRQTLGQGPEFLTYFQNEAQLEKSRLLSDRFSAERPKGSFSTLEIQRTEQGDSAMYLCASSFGNRVTYGYTFGSGTRLTVV.

The CDR3 region is CASSLGTDYGYTF. CDR3 DNA sequence: TGTGCCAGCAGTTTAGGGACAGACTATGGCTACACCTTC. The chain has TRBV28 and TRBJ1-2, with 7 nucleotides matching TRBD1. Germline CDR1 is MDHEN and CDR2 is SYDVKM. This CDR3 spans 13 amino acids. The trim removed 2 bases at V and 3 bases at J, leaving 0 bases unmatched.

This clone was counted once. DNA of the CDR3: TGTGCCAGCAGACCTGTACGGGGAGGGTTGGACACTGAAGCTTTCTTT. The encoded protein is CASRPVRGGLDTEAFF. The chain recombines TRBV11-2 with TRBJ1-1; D is uncertain. The V end lost 6 bases, the J end lost 3 bases, and 20 bases lay between the germline ends. CDR3 length: 16 residues. Germline V CDR1 and CDR2: SGHAT, FQNNGV.

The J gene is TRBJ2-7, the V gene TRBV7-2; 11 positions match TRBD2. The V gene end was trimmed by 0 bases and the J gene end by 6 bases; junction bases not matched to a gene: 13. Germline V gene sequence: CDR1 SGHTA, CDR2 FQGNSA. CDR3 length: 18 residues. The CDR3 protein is CASSLAGTLAGGRGEQYF. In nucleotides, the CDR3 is TGTGCCAGCAGCTTAGCTGGGACGCTAGCGGGAGGCCGGGGCGAGCAGTACTTC.

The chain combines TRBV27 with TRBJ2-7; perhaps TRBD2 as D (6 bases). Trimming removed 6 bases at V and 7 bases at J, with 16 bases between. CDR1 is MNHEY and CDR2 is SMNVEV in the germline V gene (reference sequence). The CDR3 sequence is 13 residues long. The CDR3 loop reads CASRLSGGLEQYF. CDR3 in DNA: TGTGCCAGCAGGCTTTCTGGGGGACTTGAGCAGTACTTC.

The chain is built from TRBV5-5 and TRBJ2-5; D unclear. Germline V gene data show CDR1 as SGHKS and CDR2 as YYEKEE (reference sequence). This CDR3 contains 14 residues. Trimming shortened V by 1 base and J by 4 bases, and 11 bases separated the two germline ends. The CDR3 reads CASSLSGRRETQYF. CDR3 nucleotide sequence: TGTGCCAGCAGCTTGTCGGGTAGGAGAGAGACCCAGTACTTC.

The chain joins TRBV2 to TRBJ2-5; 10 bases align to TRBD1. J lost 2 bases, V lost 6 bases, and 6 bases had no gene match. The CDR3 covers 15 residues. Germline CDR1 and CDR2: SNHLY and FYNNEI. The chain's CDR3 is CASRRRQGAQETQYF. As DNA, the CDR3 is TGTGCCAGCAGGCGCCGACAGGGGGCACAAGAGACCCAGTACTTC.

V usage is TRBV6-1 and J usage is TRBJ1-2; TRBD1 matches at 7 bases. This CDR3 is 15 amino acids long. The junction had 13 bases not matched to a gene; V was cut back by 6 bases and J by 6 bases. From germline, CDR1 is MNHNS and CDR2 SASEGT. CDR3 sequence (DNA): TGTGCCAGCAGCAGATCCGACAGGGACGGCCATGGCTACACCTTC. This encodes CASSRSDRDGHGYTF.

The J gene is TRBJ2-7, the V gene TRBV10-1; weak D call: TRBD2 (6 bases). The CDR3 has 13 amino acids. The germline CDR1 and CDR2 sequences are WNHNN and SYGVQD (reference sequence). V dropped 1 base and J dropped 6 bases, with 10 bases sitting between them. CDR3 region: CASSELEGREQYF. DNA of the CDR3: TGCGCCAGCAGTGAGTTGGAGGGGCGCGAGCAGTACTTC.